The text below deals with one T cell receptor (beta chain). Its antigen is still unknown. Assay: immunoSEQ multiplex PCR; the TCRdb copy retains only in-frame clones and omits some. Of more than 80,000 clones listed, roughly nine tenths are singletons. Germline values: CDR1 SGHDN, CDR2 FVKESK. The CDR3 consists of 14 residues. V lost 0 bases and J 6 bases, leaving 11 bases between the germline ends. This specimen comes from a study of T cell responses to AZD1222 COVID-19 vaccine. Overall study results and limits: Just 5 to 7 people given AZD1222 tested seropositive at baseline. Females outnumbered males among donors, who were mostly white British; clonal diversity was possibly underestimated.

Sequencing used peripheral blood, obtained 28 days after the second AZD1222 dose. The V gene is TRBV14, the J gene TRBJ1-1; D is unresolved. The TCR originated in an adult who received the AZD1222 COVID-19 vaccine. CDR3 sequence (DNA): TGTGCCAGCAGCCAAGAGGCGAGGGTACCTGAAGCTTTCTTT. It codes for CASSQEARVPEAFF.